A selection of T cell receptor beta chains follows, all from one sample in a study of blood T cell repertoires in COVID-19. Sequencing was performed with immunoSEQ multiplex PCR; in TCRdb, only in-frame clones are kept and a portion is missing. The profile shows tens of thousands of clones, about 90% of them singletons. The specimen was peripheral blood. All receptors derive from a human donor in a cohort sampled during active COVID-19. Each CDR3 is given with its conserved first and last residue. D genes are given only for firm matches. For some rows the clone size is stated as once, few or many, or as a class when expanded; others skip it.

v_call: TRBV7-9
clone_size: -
d_call: TRBD1
j_call: TRBJ2-2
cdr3_nt: TGTGCCAGCAGCTTTCCGGGACAGGGGCTCCCCACCGGGGAGCTGTTTTTT
cdr3_aa: CASSFPGQGLPTGELFF

v_call: TRBV5-4
clone_size: few
d_call: TRBD1
j_call: TRBJ1-1
cdr3_nt: TGTGCCAGCGAGTCACAGGGGGTCGGTGAAGCTTTCTTT
cdr3_aa: CASESQGVGEAFF

v_call: TRBV7-9
clone_size: -
d_call: -
j_call: TRBJ1-1
cdr3_nt: TGTGCCAGCAGCTCACAGGGAACTGAAGCTTTCTTT
cdr3_aa: CASSSQGTEAFF

v_call: TRBV3-1/TRBV3-2
clone_size: -
d_call: TRBD1
j_call: TRBJ1-4
cdr3_nt: TGTGCCAGCAGCCTTCACCCCGGGACAGCTAATGAAAAACTGTTTTTT
cdr3_aa: CASSLHPGTANEKLFF

v_call: TRBV18
clone_size: -
d_call: -
j_call: TRBJ2-7
cdr3_nt: TGTGCCAGCTCACCTCCCGGACAGTTCGGCGAGCAGTACTTC
cdr3_aa: CASSPPGQFGEQYF

v_call: TRBV6-5
clone_size: -
d_call: -
j_call: TRBJ2-5
cdr3_nt: TGTGCCAGCAGCCACACCCGAGGGGAGACCCAGTACTTC
cdr3_aa: CASSHTRGETQYF

v_call: TRBV6-1
clone_size: -
d_call: TRBD1
j_call: TRBJ2-3
cdr3_nt: TGTGCCAGCAGTGAACCCCGGACAGGTAAAACGGTTACGCAGTATTTT
cdr3_aa: CASSEPRTGKTVTQYF

v_call: TRBV6-4
clone_size: -
d_call: TRBD2
j_call: TRBJ2-7
cdr3_nt: TGTGCCAGCAGTGTCGCTAGCGGTGCCGGCGAGCAGTACTTC
cdr3_aa: CASSVASGAGEQYF

v_call: TRBV7-2
clone_size: -
d_call: TRBD1
j_call: TRBJ2-7
cdr3_nt: TGTGCCAGCAGCTTAGGAGGGACAGGGGGCGCGTACGAGCAGTACTTC
cdr3_aa: CASSLGGTGGAYEQYF

v_call: TRBV10-3
clone_size: -
d_call: -
j_call: TRBJ2-7
cdr3_nt: TGTGCCATCAGTGATAACTTCCGCGAGCAGTACTTC
cdr3_aa: CAISDNFREQYF

v_call: TRBV4-1
clone_size: -
d_call: -
j_call: TRBJ2-1
cdr3_nt: TGCGCCAGCAGCCAAGAGGTGCAACTAGCTACCCTCTACAATGAGCAGTTCTTC
cdr3_aa: CASSQEVQLATLYNEQFF

v_call: TRBV4-2
clone_size: -
d_call: -
j_call: TRBJ1-6
cdr3_nt: TGTGCCAGCAGCCAACACGTGAGCTCCTATAATTCACCCCTCCACTTT
cdr3_aa: CASSQHVSSYNSPLHF

v_call: TRBV10-2
clone_size: -
d_call: TRBD2
j_call: TRBJ2-5
cdr3_nt: TGCGCCAGCAGTGATAATATTAGCGGGAGCAACTTC
cdr3_aa: CASSDNISGSNF

v_call: TRBV3-1/TRBV3-2
clone_size: -
d_call: TRBD1
j_call: TRBJ2-7
cdr3_nt: TGTGCCAGCAGTCGTACTCCCGGGACAGGGGGTTACGAGCAGTACTTC
cdr3_aa: CASSRTPGTGGYEQYF

v_call: TRBV27
clone_size: -
d_call: TRBD1
j_call: TRBJ1-2
cdr3_nt: TGTGCCAGCAGCATAAGACAGGGGGACTATGGCTACACCTTC
cdr3_aa: CASSIRQGDYGYTF

v_call: TRBV5-1
clone_size: -
d_call: TRBD1
j_call: TRBJ1-6
cdr3_nt: TGCGCCAGCAGAGCCGGACAGGGTAATTCACCCCTCCACTTT
cdr3_aa: CASRAGQGNSPLHF